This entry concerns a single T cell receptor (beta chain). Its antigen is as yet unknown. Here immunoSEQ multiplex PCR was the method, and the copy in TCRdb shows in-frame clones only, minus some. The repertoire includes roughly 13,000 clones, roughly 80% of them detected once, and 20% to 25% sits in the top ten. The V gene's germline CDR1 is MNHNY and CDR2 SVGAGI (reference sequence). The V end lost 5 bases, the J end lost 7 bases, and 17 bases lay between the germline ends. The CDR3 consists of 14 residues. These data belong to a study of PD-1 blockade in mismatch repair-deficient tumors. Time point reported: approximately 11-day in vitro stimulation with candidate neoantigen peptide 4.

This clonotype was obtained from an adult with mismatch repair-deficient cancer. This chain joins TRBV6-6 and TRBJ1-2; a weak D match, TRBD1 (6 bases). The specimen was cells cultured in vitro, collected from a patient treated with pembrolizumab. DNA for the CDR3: TGTGCCAGCAGTCCCCCAGACAGGAGGAGTGGCTACACCTTC. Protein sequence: CASSPPDRRSGYTF.